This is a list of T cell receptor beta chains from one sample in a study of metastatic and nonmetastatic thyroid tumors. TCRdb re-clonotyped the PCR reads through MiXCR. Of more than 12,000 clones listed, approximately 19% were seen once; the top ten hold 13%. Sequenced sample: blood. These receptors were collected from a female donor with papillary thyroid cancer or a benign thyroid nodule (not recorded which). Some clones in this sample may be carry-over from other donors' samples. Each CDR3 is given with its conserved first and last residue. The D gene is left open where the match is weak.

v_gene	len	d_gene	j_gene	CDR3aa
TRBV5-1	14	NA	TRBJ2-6	CASSRKSGANVLTF
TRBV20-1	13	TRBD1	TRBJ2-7	CSARGQGAYEQYF
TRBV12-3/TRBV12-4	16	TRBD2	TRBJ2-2	CASSRGLAGLGGELFF
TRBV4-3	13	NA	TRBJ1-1	CASSQVLNTEAFF
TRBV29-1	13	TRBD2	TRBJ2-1	CSVGTSGQGEQFF
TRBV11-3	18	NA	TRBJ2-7	CASSLGATGRTSSYEQYF
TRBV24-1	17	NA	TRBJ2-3	CATSDLIARFSTDTQYF
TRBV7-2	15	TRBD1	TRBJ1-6	CASSLGTRGRSPLHF
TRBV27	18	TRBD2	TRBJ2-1	CASSLSRTSRIHYNEQFF
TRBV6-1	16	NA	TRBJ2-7	CASSNTGFGESYEQYF
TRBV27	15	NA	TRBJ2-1	CASNLAYGPYNEQFF
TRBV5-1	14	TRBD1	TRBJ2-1	CASSLEGQGDEQFF
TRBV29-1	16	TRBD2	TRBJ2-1	CSAPSRLAGGPVEQFF
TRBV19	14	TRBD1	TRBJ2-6	CASGQGSGANVLTF